This record concerns one T cell receptor (beta chain) sequence. Germline values: CDR1 MDHEN, CDR2 SYDVKM. The CDR3 is 15 amino acids. Trimming at V came to 7 bases and at J to 3 bases, leaving 8 bases not matched to a gene. This record comes from a study of blood T cells in healthy people across ages. Study as a whole: About one barcoded beta molecule per two T cells came from capture by template switching.

Through a sample-barcoded 5' primer and a J-beta primer mix, a second PCR was run for roughly 7 to 12 cycles. From the 5' RACE reads, TCRdb called clonotypes with MiXCR, one entry per CDR3 protein. This repertoire shows hundreds of thousands of distinct CDR3 sequences, about 36% found once; its top ten account for 10% to 15%. This receptor was identified in a man between 18 and 35 years old in good health. The rearrangement uses TRBV28 and TRBJ2-1; 8 nucleotides match TRBD1. The sample consisted of blood. CDR3 nucleotide sequence: TGTGCCAGCAATTCCCGGGACAGGAACTACAATGAGCAGTTCTTC. Protein sequence: CASNSRDRNYNEQFF.